These 2 T cell receptor beta chains were all obtained from the same sample, sequenced in a study of beta chain features in type 1 diabetes. The entirety of the isolated RNA underwent reverse transcription, so expressed TCRB transcripts were sequenced. TCRdb's table, derived via immunoSEQ multiplex PCR, lists solely in-frame clones and lacks some. This table has around 240,000 clones, about 9.3% appearing once. Sequencing input: naive CD4+ T cells from blood. The origin of the receptors is a woman aged 18-30 years in good health.

This clone came up a few times. The chain links TRBV19 to TRBJ1-2, with D possibly being TRBD1 (5 bases). This CDR3 spans 15 amino acids. The V gene lost 4 bases and the J gene lost 2 bases, with 14 bases spanning the gap. Germline CDR1 is LNHDA and CDR2 is SQIVND (reference sequence). CDR3 DNA: TGTGCCAGTAGTAGCCCCAGGGTTGCGAACTATGGCTACACCTTC. Translating gives CASSSPRVANYGYTF.

The rearrangement joins TRBV18 to TRBJ2-1, with a tentative D call TRBD2 (6 bases). V lost 3 bases and J 7 bases, leaving 7 bases between the germline ends. Germline V gene lookup returns CDR1 KGHSH and CDR2 LQKENI. This CDR3 region has 12 residues. CDR3 amino acids: CASSPGGNEQFF. The CDR3, as DNA: TGTGCCAGCTCACCGGGAGGTAATGAGCAGTTCTTC. The full variable domain, with the rest looked up from reference TRBV18 and TRBJ2-1, is NAGVMQNPRHLVRRRGQEARLRCSPMKGHSHVYWYRQLPEEGLKFMVYLQKENIIDESGMPKERFSAEFPKEGPSILRIQQVVRGDSAAYFCASSPGGNEQFFGPGTRLTVL.